Following are 13 T cell receptor beta chains from one sample sequenced in a study of response to subunit inactivated influenza vaccine. In TCRdb, the RT-PCR reads were re-called with MiXCR into one record per CDR3 protein. The sample contains 500,000 to 600,000 distinct CDR3 sequences, about 11% of which appear only once. Sample: PBMCs from blood, taken on the day of vaccination. The receptors here all came from a middle-aged man who received an inactivated influenza vaccine.

This clonotype was detected only a few times. The chain joins TRBV18 to TRBJ1-2, with D possibly matching TRBD1 (5 bases). Germline CDR1 is KGHSH and CDR2 is LQKENI. The CDR3 is 15 amino acids. Trimming stripped 3 bases from V and 2 bases from J, with 13 bases between. The CDR3 protein is CASSPLGEANYGYTF. CDR3 in DNA: TGTGCCAGCTCACCGTTAGGGGAGGCCAACTATGGCTACACCTTC.

The CDR3, as DNA: TGTGCCAGCAGTTGGACGGGCTGGGGTACTGAAGCTTTCTTT. As protein: CASSWTGWGTEAFF. V is TRBV2 and J is TRBJ1-1, with no clear D. The CDR3 runs 14 residues. Looked up from germline, CDR1 is SNHLY and CDR2 is FYNNEI. The V end was cut by 5 bases, the J end by 5 bases, with 15 bases between.

V is TRBV24-1 and J is TRBJ2-1, with TRBD2 matching 7 bases. The CDR3 consists of 17 residues. V lost 4 bases, J lost 2 bases, and 10 bases stayed unmatched. Germline values: CDR1 KGHDR, CDR2 SFDVKD. CDR3 DNA: TGTGCCACCAGTGACCCCGGGGGAGGGCCCACCTACAATGAGCAGTTCTTC. Translating it yields CATSDPGGGPTYNEQFF.

This clonotype was counted between two and nine times. V is TRBV7-8 and J is TRBJ2-7; 9 nucleotides line up with TRBD1. The CDR3 runs to 17 residues. The junction had 11 bases not matched to a gene; V was cut back by 5 bases and J by 0 bases. Germline CDR1 SGHVS, CDR2 FQNEAQ. The CDR3 coding sequence is TGTGCCAGCAGCCAAACCGGGACAGGGTTTAGCTCCTACGAGCAGTACTTC. Protein: CASSQTGTGFSSYEQYF.

The chain has TRBV6-2 or TRBV6-3 and TRBJ2-2, with 7 bases lining up with TRBD1. CDR1 and CDR2 from the germline V gene are MNHEY and SVGEGT. V trimming: 5 bases; J trimming: 6 bases; junction bases outside the gene matches: 9. The CDR3 spans 15 residues. The CDR3 region is CASSSLTGVPGELFF. CDR3 nucleotide sequence: TGTGCCAGCAGTAGCCTCACAGGGGTACCCGGGGAGCTGTTTTTT.

This clonotype showed up many times. This rearrangement joins TRBV5-1 to TRBJ2-2; 10 bases map to TRBD2. Germline CDR1 SGHRS, CDR2 YFSETQ. The CDR3 sequence is 16 residues long. Trimming removed 2 bases from V and 6 bases from J; junction bases left unmatched: 7. The CDR3 coding sequence is TGCGCCAGCAGCTTCGGAGCGGGGGGGCATTCCGGGGAGCTGTTTTTT. Amino acid sequence: CASSFGAGGHSGELFF. The full variable domain, with the rest looked up from reference TRBV5-1 and TRBJ2-2, is KAGVTQTPRYLIKTRGQQVTLSCSPISGHRSVSWYQQTPGQGLQFLFEYFSETQRNKGNFPGRFSGRQFSNSRSEMNVSTLELGDSALYLCASSFGAGGHSGELFFGEGSRLTVL.

With respect to this clonotype: A read error may explain this, as a much larger clone is one base away. This sequence joins TRBV15 and TRBJ2-7, with TRBD2 matching 10 bases. Germline CDR1 and CDR2: LNHNV and YYDKDF (reference sequence). The CDR3 has 14 amino acids. CDR3 nucleotide sequence: TGTGCCACCTGCAGAGCGGGAGGGCTCTACGAGCAGTACTTC. Encoded protein: CATCRAGGLYEQYF.

The rearrangement uses TRBV20-1 and TRBJ2-1; D possibly corresponds to TRBD1 (6 bases). The CDR3 sequence is 15 residues long. Trimming cost V 0 bases and J 10 bases, with 19 bases left between them. Per the germline V gene, CDR1 is DFQATT and CDR2 is SNEGSKA (reference sequence). The CDR3 loop reads CSARDSRDSRGEQFF. CDR3 DNA: TGCAGTGCTAGAGATAGTCGGGATTCGAGGGGGGAGCAGTTCTTC.

The chain uses TRBV15 and TRBJ2-7, with TRBD1 as a possible D gene (6 bases). Trimming took off 3 bases at V and 8 bases at J, with 20 bases between the two ends. This CDR3 is 15 amino acids long. In germline, CDR1 is LNHNV, CDR2 YYDKDF (reference sequence). The CDR3 loop reads CATSSPQGGLLKQYF. As DNA, the CDR3 is TGTGCCACCAGCAGCCCACAGGGTGGGTTGTTGAAGCAGTACTTC.

A few counts support this clonotype. The CDR3 DNA reads as TGTGCCAGCAGCCAAGAACACCGGGCCTACAATCAGCCCCAGCATTTT. Its translation: CASSQEHRAYNQPQHF. The V gene is TRBV4-2, the J gene TRBJ1-5; the D is unclear. Germline CDR1 and CDR2: LGHNA and YNFKEQ. CDR3 size: 16 residues. Between the trimmed V and J ends, which lost 0 bases and 3 bases, there was a span of 12 bases.

This sequence joins TRBV7-2 and TRBJ2-1, with D perhaps matching TRBD1 (5 bases). There are 15 residues in the CDR3. Germline values: CDR1 SGHTA, CDR2 FQGNSA. With 5 bases removed from V and 1 base from J, the gap between germline ends came to 12 bases. CDR3 sequence: CASSLRTGSYNEQFF. The CDR3 DNA reads as TGTGCCAGCAGCCTAAGAACAGGATCCTACAATGAGCAGTTCTTC.

This clonotype was detected a few times. The chain employs TRBV12-3 or TRBV12-4 and TRBJ1-5; D is perhaps TRBD1 (6 bases). The germline V and J ends were trimmed by 5 bases and 0 bases, with 14 bases remaining between them. The CDR3 has 16 amino acids. The CDR3 sequence is CASSPSTGFSNQPQHF. CDR3 nucleotides: TGTGCCAGCAGTCCCTCCACAGGGTTTAGCAATCAGCCCCAGCATTTT.

At least ten counts were recorded for this clonotype. The J gene is TRBJ1-2, the V gene TRBV7-2, with TRBD1 matching 7 bases. The CDR3 runs 13 residues. Trimming removed 6 bases from V and 3 bases from J; junction bases left unmatched: 4. Germline V gives CDR1 SGHTA, CDR2 FQGNSA. The CDR3 DNA reads TGTGCCAGCAGTCCCGACAGGGACTATGGCTACACCTTC. The encoded protein is CASSPDRDYGYTF.